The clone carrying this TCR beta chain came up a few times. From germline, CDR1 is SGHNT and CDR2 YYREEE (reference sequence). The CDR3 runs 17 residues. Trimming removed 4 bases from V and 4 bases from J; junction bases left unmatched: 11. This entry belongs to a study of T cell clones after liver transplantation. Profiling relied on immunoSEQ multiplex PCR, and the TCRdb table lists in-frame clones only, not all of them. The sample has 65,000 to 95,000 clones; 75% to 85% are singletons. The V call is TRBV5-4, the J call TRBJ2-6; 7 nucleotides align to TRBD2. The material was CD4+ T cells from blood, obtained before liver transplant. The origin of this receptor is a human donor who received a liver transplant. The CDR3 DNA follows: TGTGCCAGCAGCCCGGTCCTCGGGGGGTCGGGGGCCAACGTCCTGACTTTC. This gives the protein CASSPVLGGSGANVLTF. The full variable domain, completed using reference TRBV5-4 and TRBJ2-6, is ETGVTQSPTHLIKTRGQQVTLRCSSQSGHNTVSWYQQALGQGPQFIFQYYREEENGRGNFPPRFSGLQFPNYSSELNVNALELDDSALYLCASSPVLGGSGANVLTFGAGSRLTVL.